The 26 T cell receptor beta chains below were found in one sample sequenced in a study of blood T cell repertoires in COVID-19. Generated by immunoSEQ multiplex PCR, the TCRdb table keeps only in-frame clones and is missing some. Among about 49,000 clones listed, roughly four fifths were seen once. Sequenced material: peripheral blood. The receptors were gathered from a woman aged 55-75 years with acute or convalescent COVID-19.

This chain links TRBV7-9 with TRBJ2-7; no clear D. CDR3 length: 12 residues. Trimming removed 4 bases from V and 0 bases from J, with 4 bases in between. Germline CDR1 and CDR2: SEHNR and FQNEAQ (reference sequence). CDR3 loop: CASSSNSYEQYF. The CDR3, as DNA: TGTGCCAGCAGCTCCAACTCCTACGAGCAGTACTTC.

V gene TRBV5-1 combines with J gene TRBJ1-2; TRBD1 matches at 7 bases. Per the germline V gene, CDR1 is SGHRS and CDR2 is YFSETQ. This CDR3 is built from 14 residues. Losses at the gene ends were 6 bases for V and 2 bases for J; bases not matched to a gene: 7. CDR3 sequence: CASKTTTGNYGYTF. CDR3 in DNA: TGCGCCAGCAAAACTACGACAGGGAACTATGGCTACACCTTC.

This rearrangement joins TRBV3-1 (or the pseudogene TRBV3-2) to TRBJ1-6; TRBD1 matches at 8 bases. V was pared by 4 bases and J by 7 bases, with 3 bases of the junction left unmatched. This CDR3 is built from 14 residues. Germline CDR1 and CDR2: LGHDT and YNNKEL (reference sequence). The CDR3 DNA is TGTGCCAGCAGCCTGAGGACAGGGAATTCACCCCTCCACTTT. It translates to CASSLRTGNSPLHF.

V and J are TRBV30 and TRBJ1-5; weak D call: TRBD1 (6 bases). V was cut by 6 bases and J by 6 bases, with 15 bases left in between. This CDR3 is built from 13 residues. In germline, CDR1 is GTSNPN, CDR2 SVGIG (reference sequence). The CDR3 sequence: CACSQGTGQPQHF. The CDR3 bases are TGTGCCTGTAGTCAGGGGACGGGTCAGCCCCAGCATTTT. The variable domain in full, with the rest retrieved from reference TRBV30 and TRBJ1-5, is SQTIHQWPATLVQPVGSPLSLECTVEGTSNPNLYWYRQAAGRGLQLLFYSVGIGQISSEVPQNLSASRPQDRQFILSSKKLLLSDSGFYLCACSQGTGQPQHFGDGTRLSIL.

The chain combines TRBV18 with TRBJ2-5; the D is unclear. The V end was cut by 4 bases, the J end by 2 bases, with 5 bases between. The CDR3 length is 12 residues. Germline CDR1 reads KGHSH; CDR2 reads LQKENI. For the CDR3, the DNA is TGTGCCAGCTCACTCACTCAAGAGACCCAGTACTTC. It translates to CASSLTQETQYF.

This chain joins TRBV4-2 and TRBJ2-1; 9 bases map to TRBD2. J lost 8 bases, V lost 0 bases, and 8 bases had no gene match. The CDR3 runs to 16 residues. The germline V gene has CDR1 LGHNA and CDR2 YNFKEQ. CDR3 bases: TGTGCCAGCAGCCAAGATCCGGGCGGGGGGGCTTATGAGCAGTTCTTC. It is translated as CASSQDPGGGAYEQFF.

The rearrangement uses TRBV27 and TRBJ2-1; 9 bases align to TRBD2. The CDR3 runs 16 residues. The ends lost 10 bases at V and 1 base at J; junction bases unmatched: 11. Germline CDR1 and CDR2: MNHEY and SMNVEV (reference sequence). CDR3 protein: CATPHHLAGSYNEQFF. As DNA, the CDR3 is TGTGCCACTCCTCACCACCTAGCGGGATCCTACAATGAGCAGTTCTTC.

The genes are TRBV15 and TRBJ2-7; D possibly corresponds to TRBD2 (5 bases). Trimming left V 5 bases short and J 1 base short, with 15 bases between. Germline CDR1 reads LNHNV; CDR2 reads YYDKDF (reference sequence). This CDR3 has 15 residues. Here the CDR3 reads CATSGSLTGSYEQYF. The CDR3 DNA follows: TGTGCCACCAGCGGCAGCCTTACGGGATCCTACGAGCAGTACTTC.

The chain uses TRBV7-9 and TRBJ1-2; unclear D gene. Germline CDR1 reads SEHNR; CDR2 reads FQNEAQ (reference sequence). The CDR3 contains 14 residues. Trimming removed 7 bases from V and 0 bases from J, with 12 bases in between. Written as DNA, the CDR3 is TGTGCCAGCACCTACGACACGTCTAACTATGGCTACACCTTC. Encoded protein: CASTYDTSNYGYTF.

This chain connects TRBV7-2 to TRBJ1-2, with 7 nucleotides matching TRBD1. CDR1 and CDR2 (germline): SGHTA, FQGNSA. V shed 6 bases and J 5 bases; nucleotides not matched to a gene: 12. This CDR3 spans 15 amino acids. The CDR3 coding sequence is TGTGCCAGCAGGGGCAGTGGCAGGGGGAAATATGGCTACACCTTC. Translation gives CASRGSGRGKYGYTF. The full variable domain, in which reference TRBV7-2 and TRBJ1-2 provide the parts outside the CDR3, is GAGVSQSPSNKVTEKGKDVELRCDPISGHTALYWYRQSLGQGLEFLIYFQGNSAPDKSGLPSDRFSAERTGGSVSTLTIQRTQQEDSAVYLCASRGSGRGKYGYTFGSGTRLTVV.

This chain joins TRBV2 and TRBJ2-7; D not certain. Per germline, CDR1 SNHLY and CDR2 FYNNEI. The CDR3 length is 11 residues. V lost 4 bases and J lost 4, with 5 bases in between. The CDR3 DNA reads TGTGCCAGCAGTGTTCTATACGAGCAGTACTTC. Protein: CASSVLYEQYF.

This chain uses TRBV25-1 with TRBJ1-6; TRBD1 matches at 8 bases. Trimming took 5 bases from V and 7 from J; bases not matched to a gene: 4. This CDR3 comprises 14 residues. Germline CDR1 and CDR2: MGHDK and SYGVNS. CDR3 in DNA: TGTGCCAGCAGTACACAGGGGGAAAATTCACCCCTCCACTTT. This codes for CASSTQGENSPLHF. The full variable domain, rest sourced from reference TRBV25-1 and TRBJ1-6, is EADIYQTPRYLVIGTGKKITLECSQTMGHDKMYWYQQDPGMELHLIHYSYGVNSTEKGDLSSESTVSRIRTEHFPLTLESARPSHTSQYLCASSTQGENSPLHFGNGTRLTVT.

The chain uses TRBV6-5 and TRBJ2-7; D is ambiguous. V lost 10 bases and J 3 bases, leaving 7 bases between the germline ends. The germline CDR1 and CDR2 sequences are MNHEY and SVGAGI. This CDR3 comprises 10 residues. In nucleotides, the CDR3 is TGTGCCACCCTTCGCTACGAGCAGTACTTC. Its translation: CATLRYEQYF.

The chain employs TRBV6-5 and TRBJ2-1; TRBD2 aligns across 11 bases. The CDR3 is 15 amino acids. CDR1 is MNHEY and CDR2 is SVGAGI in the germline V gene. Trimming removed 6 bases from V and 3 bases from J; junction bases left unmatched: 4. CDR3 in DNA: TGTGCCAGCAGGGGAGGGACTAGCGGCTACAATGAGCAGTTCTTC. Encoded protein: CASRGGTSGYNEQFF.

CDR3 bases: TGTGCCAGCAGTCGGGAGGGCCGGGAGACCCAGTACTTC. Protein: CASSREGRETQYF. The chain recombines TRBV9 with TRBJ2-5; 8 nucleotides agree with TRBD2. V gave up 5 bases and J gave up 5 bases; unmatched junction bases: 5. Germline V gives CDR1 SGDLS, CDR2 YYNGEE. The CDR3 is 13 amino acids.

The chain couples TRBV15 to TRBJ1-5, with 10 bases that match TRBD1. Germline V CDR1 and CDR2: LNHNV, YYDKDF (reference sequence). V was clipped by 5 bases and J by 5 bases; unmatched bases: 3. This CDR3 has 14 amino acids. The CDR3 here is CATSRGQGDQPQHF. Written as DNA, the CDR3 is TGTGCCACCAGCCGAGGACAGGGGGATCAGCCCCAGCATTTT.

This chain joins TRBV14 and TRBJ1-6; no clear D. V was shortened by 0 bases and J by 6 bases, with 6 bases between the two germline ends. Looked up from germline, CDR1 is SGHDN and CDR2 is FVKESK. This CDR3 is built from 14 residues. CDR3 sequence: CASSQDYSNSPLHF. Written as DNA, the CDR3 is TGTGCCAGCAGCCAAGATTACAGTAATTCACCCCTCCACTTT.

The table lists this clone with a few counts. V is TRBV4-2 and J is TRBJ2-7, with D possibly matching TRBD1 (7 bases). The CDR3 runs 14 residues. The germline gives CDR1 LGHNA, CDR2 YNFKEQ. Deletions cut 3 bases from V and 2 bases from J, with 11 bases between. The CDR3 loop reads CASSQAGGTYEQYF. The CDR3 region has the DNA TGTGCCAGCAGCCAGGCAGGGGGGACCTACGAGCAGTACTTC.

The genes are TRBV11-2 and TRBJ2-7; 9 nucleotides align to TRBD1. V trimming: 0 bases; J trimming: 5 bases; junction bases outside the gene matches: 5. Germline CDR1 reads SGHAT; CDR2 reads FQNNGV. The CDR3 has 15 residues. The CDR3 protein is CASSLDWGQGDEQYF. The CDR3 coding sequence is TGTGCCAGCAGCTTAGATTGGGGACAGGGTGACGAGCAGTACTTC.

This clone was counted between two and nine times. The gene calls are TRBV6-6 and TRBJ1-1, with D possibly TRBD1 on 5 matching bases. The V gene's germline CDR1 is MNHNY and CDR2 SVGAGI (reference sequence). The length of the CDR3 is 12 residues. Trimming pared 6 bases from V and 7 bases from J, leaving 12 bases between. The DNA for the CDR3 is TGTGCCAGCAGCGTCCAGGGTTTTGAAGCTTTCTTT. It is translated as CASSVQGFEAFF.

CDR3 bases: TGTGCCAGCAGCCAAGAAGTCAGGGCCACAACTAATGAAAAACTGTTTTTT. It is translated as CASSQEVRATTNEKLFF. The V gene is TRBV4-2, the J gene TRBJ1-4; D possibly corresponds to TRBD1 (5 bases). In germline, CDR1 is LGHNA, CDR2 YNFKEQ. CDR3 size: 17 residues. The V end lost 0 bases, the J end lost 0 bases, and 11 bases lay between the germline ends.

The chain recombines TRBV5-4 with TRBJ2-2; no clear D. CDR1 SGHNT and CDR2 YYREEE come from the germline V gene (reference sequence). Trimming removed 1 base at V and 0 bases at J, with 7 bases between. This CDR3 has 15 amino acids. DNA for the CDR3: TGTGCCAGCAGCTTGAGACAAGCGAACACCGGGGAGCTGTTTTTT. Translating it yields CASSLRQANTGELFF.

This chain connects TRBV2 to TRBJ1-6; weak D call: TRBD1 (5 bases). The CDR3 is 12 amino acids. Looked up from germline, CDR1 is SNHLY and CDR2 is FYNNEI. The V and J ends lost 7 bases and 15 bases respectively, with 16 bases between them. The CDR3 is CASKPQGFGLHF. The DNA of the CDR3 is TGTGCCAGCAAGCCGCAGGGATTCGGCCTCCACTTT.

The V gene is TRBV4-1, the J gene TRBJ2-1; 8 bases map to TRBD1. The CDR3 has 19 amino acids. After removal of 4 bases from V and 7 bases from J, the junction contained 21 bases not matched to a gene. Germline loops: CDR1 MGHRA, CDR2 YSYEKL. The chain's CDR3 is CASSPMERVYRGVSNEQFF. CDR3 bases: TGCGCCAGCAGCCCCATGGAGAGGGTTTACAGGGGGGTTTCGAATGAGCAGTTCTTC.

The rearrangement uses TRBV28 and TRBJ1-5; D call uncertain. Germline-derived CDR1 and CDR2 are MDHEN and SYDVKM. Trimming took off 1 base at V and 5 bases at J, with 9 bases between the two ends. The CDR3 runs to 14 residues. The CDR3 sequence: CASSLLEGDQPQHF. The DNA for the CDR3 is TGTGCCAGCAGTTTATTGGAGGGAGATCAGCCCCAGCATTTT.

The CDR3 reads CASSVKANTDTQYF. CDR3 nucleotide sequence: TGTGCCAGCAGCGTAAAAGCGAACACAGATACGCAGTATTTT. The chain combines TRBV9 with TRBJ2-3; D ambiguous. CDR1 is SGDLS and CDR2 is YYNGEE in the germline V gene. This CDR3 is built from 14 residues. V lost 1 base to trimming and J lost 2 bases, with 8 bases between them.